Below, 3 T cell receptor beta chains from the same sample are listed, as sequenced in a study of cytomegalovirus exposure and HLA in healthy donors. Primers included in the PCR were 60 Vbeta and 13 Jbeta primers. Profiled with immunoSEQ multiplex PCR; TCRdb holds only in-frame clones, not every one. The sample includes about 94,000 clones, about three fifths seen only once; the top ten take roughly 3.9%. The material sequenced was PBMCs. These receptors all come from a man in his thirties or forties in good health and CMV-seronegative.

The V gene is TRBV19, the J gene TRBJ2-2; no firm D call. Germline V gives CDR1 LNHDA, CDR2 SQIVND (reference sequence). There are 15 residues in the CDR3. The V and J ends lost 4 bases and 0 bases respectively, with 9 bases between them. The CDR3, as DNA: TGTGCCAGTAGTACCCAGACTTCGAACACCGGGGAGCTGTTTTTT. It encodes CASSTQTSNTGELFF.

The chain uses TRBV4-1 and TRBJ2-2; 8 nucleotides agree with TRBD2. V dropped 0 bases and J dropped 6; count of bases not matched to a gene: 9. There are 17 residues in the CDR3. Per germline, CDR1 MGHRA and CDR2 YSYEKL. CDR3 protein: CASSQDHPLAVAGELFF. The CDR3 nucleotides read TGCGCCAGCAGCCAAGATCATCCACTAGCGGTGGCCGGGGAGCTGTTTTTT.

The chain carries TRBV9 and TRBJ1-4; no firm D call. CDR1 and CDR2 from the germline V gene are SGDLS and YYNGEE. V was shortened by 3 bases and J by 5 bases, with 14 bases between the two germline ends. CDR3 length equals 15 residues. The CDR3 spells CASSALLAGNEKLFF. Here the CDR3 DNA reads TGTGCCAGCAGCGCCTTGCTGGCGGGGAATGAAAAACTGTTTTTT.